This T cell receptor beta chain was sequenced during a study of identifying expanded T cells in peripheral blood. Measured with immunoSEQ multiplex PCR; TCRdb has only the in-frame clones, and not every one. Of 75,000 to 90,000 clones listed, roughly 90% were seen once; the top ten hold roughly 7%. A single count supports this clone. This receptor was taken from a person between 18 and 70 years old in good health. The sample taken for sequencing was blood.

This CDR3 reads CASSLDRVAEAFF. As DNA, the CDR3 is TGTGCCAGCAGCTTAGACAGGGTGGCTGAAGCTTTCTTT. This rearrangement joins TRBV7-9 to TRBJ1-1, with a possible D match to TRBD1 (6 bases). This CDR3 is built from 13 residues. Germline V gene lookup returns CDR1 SEHNR and CDR2 FQNEAQ (reference sequence). V was pared by 1 base and J by 6 bases, with 9 bases between.